The 20 T cell receptor beta chains in this list originate from one sample, sequenced in a study of blood T cell repertoires in COVID-19. Sequencing used immunoSEQ multiplex PCR; TCRdb keeps in-frame clones, though not all of them. The data hold about 18,000 clones, with roughly 91% observed a single time. Material: peripheral blood. Receptors were obtained from a human donor in a cohort sampled during active COVID-19.

The chain recombines TRBV27 with TRBJ2-1; a weak D match, TRBD1 (5 bases). V shed 4 bases and J shed 4 bases, with 11 bases lying between them. This CDR3 is 14 amino acids long. Germline values: CDR1 MNHEY, CDR2 SMNVEV (reference sequence). The CDR3 nucleotides read TGTGCCAGCAGTTCCAGGGAAAGATACAATGAGCAGTTCTTC. This codes for CASSSRERYNEQFF.

V gene TRBV5-8 combines with J gene TRBJ2-7, with TRBD1 matching over 9 bases. The CDR3 has 16 residues. Germline-derived CDR1 and CDR2 are SGHTS and YDEGEE. V gave up 2 bases and J gave up 5 bases; unmatched junction bases: 11. The chain's CDR3 is CASSFPTGTGSHEQYF. The CDR3 nucleotides are TGTGCCAGCAGCTTCCCGACCGGGACAGGGTCCCACGAGCAGTACTTC.

The chain is built from TRBV12-3 or TRBV12-4 and TRBJ1-2; D might be TRBD1 (5 bases). The CDR3 covers 13 residues. V gave up 9 bases and J gave up 1 base, with 12 bases separating them. DNA of the CDR3: TGTGCCAGTAACAGTCAGGGTAACTATGGCTACACCTTC. Amino acid sequence: CASNSQGNYGYTF.

This sequence joins TRBV5-6 and TRBJ1-6; 9 bases are shared with TRBD1. Germline CDR1 is SGHDT and CDR2 is YYEEEE. V shed 0 bases, J shed 0 bases, and the junction held 1 base outside the gene matches. The CDR3 contains 17 residues. The CDR3 is CASSLGTGDSYNSPLHF. CDR3 nucleotides: TGTGCCAGCAGCTTGGGGACAGGGGACTCCTATAATTCACCCCTCCACTTT. The whole variable domain, remainder taken from reference TRBV5-6 and TRBJ1-6, is DAGVTQSPTHLIKTRGQQVTLRCSPKSGHDTVSWYQQALGQGPQFIFQYYEEEERQRGNFPDRFSGHQFPNYSSELNVNALLLGDSALYLCASSLGTGDSYNSPLHFGNGTRLTVT.

This rearrangement joins TRBV10-3 to TRBJ1-5; 8 bases map to TRBD1. The CDR3 contains 15 residues. From germline, CDR1 is ENHRY and CDR2 SYGVKD. V gave up 2 bases and J gave up 4 bases; unmatched junction bases: 4. CDR3 sequence: CAISESGQGNQPQHF. The CDR3 DNA follows: TGTGCCATCAGTGAGAGCGGACAGGGAAATCAGCCCCAGCATTTT.

The chain joins TRBV6-5 to TRBJ1-1; 7 bases are shared with TRBD1. CDR1 is MNHEY, CDR2 SVGAGI, per germline. This CDR3 contains 14 residues. Unmatched junction bases numbered 4, after V lost 2 bases and J lost 4 bases. The CDR3 loop reads CASSYRQGSTEAFF. The CDR3 coding sequence is TGTGCCAGCAGTTACCGACAGGGTAGCACTGAAGCTTTCTTT.

This chain connects TRBV29-1 to TRBJ1-5; no reliable D call. The ends were cut back, 4 bases at V and 1 base at J, with 8 bases in the middle. This CDR3 region has 13 residues. Per the germline V gene, CDR1 is SQVTM and CDR2 is ANQGSEA. The CDR3 DNA sequence: TGCAGCGTTGCAAGGGAGAGCAATCAGCCCCAGCATTTT. It yields the protein CSVARESNQPQHF.

J is TRBJ2-5 and V is TRBV7-8, with D perhaps TRBD1 (5 bases). Germline V gives CDR1 SGHVS, CDR2 FQNEAQ. V lost 5 bases and J 4 bases, leaving 17 bases between the germline ends. This CDR3 spans 15 amino acids. The CDR3 DNA follows: TGTGCCAGCAGCCCCCCAGGGCCAGCGAGAGAGACCCAGTACTTC. Its protein product is CASSPPGPARETQYF.

J is TRBJ2-2 and V is TRBV5-8, with D perhaps matching TRBD2 (5 bases). V lost 5 bases, J lost 2 bases, and 13 bases lay in between. The CDR3 sequence is 15 residues long. Germline CDR1 is SGHTS and CDR2 is YDEGEE. CDR3 DNA: TGTGCCAGCAGGCTGGTCGGGGTCAACACCGGGGAGCTGTTTTTT. It translates to CASRLVGVNTGELFF.

V usage is TRBV28 and J usage is TRBJ1-1; D possibly corresponds to TRBD1 (6 bases). V was pared by 5 bases and J by 3 bases, with 16 bases between. The CDR3 has 15 residues. Germline lookup yields CDR1 MDHEN and CDR2 SYDVKM. The DNA for the CDR3 is TGTGCCAGCAGTGACGCAACAGGGAAGGACACTGAAGCTTTCTTT. As protein: CASSDATGKDTEAFF.

Points on this clone: One end of the junction varies from germline; a read error may be responsible. The chain combines TRBV24-1 with TRBJ1-5; D remains unclear. The CDR3 sequence is 13 residues long. Germline assignment: CDR1 KGHDR and CDR2 SFDVKD. CDR3: CATSDLSGQTQHF. CDR3 DNA: TGTGCCACCAGTGATTTGTCGGGTCAGACCCAGCATTTT.

The chain recombines TRBV28 with TRBJ2-2, with D unresolved. The germline V gene encodes CDR1 MDHEN and CDR2 SYDVKM. There are 15 residues in the CDR3. The V gene lost 6 bases and the J gene lost 0 bases, with 11 bases spanning the gap. This chain's CDR3 is CASSPPIANTGELFF. As DNA, the CDR3 is TGTGCCAGCAGCCCCCCTATAGCGAACACCGGGGAGCTGTTTTTT.

This chain links TRBV19 with TRBJ2-7, with D possibly matching TRBD2 (7 bases). The CDR3 runs to 13 residues. Per the germline V gene, CDR1 is LNHDA and CDR2 is SQIVND (reference sequence). V lost 2 bases, J lost 7 bases, and 12 bases lay in between. The chain's CDR3 is CASSIRGAGEQYF. CDR3 nucleotide sequence: TGTGCCAGTAGTATACGGGGGGCCGGAGAGCAGTACTTC.

The gene calls are TRBV11-2 and TRBJ2-3; TRBD2 agrees at 9 bases. This CDR3 spans 15 amino acids. J gave up 7 bases and V 5 bases, and 10 bases lay outside the gene matches. Germline V CDR1 and CDR2: SGHAT, FQNNGV. CDR3 DNA sequence: TGTGCCAGCAGCCCCAGCCTAGGGACTAGCAATACGCAGTATTTT. It translates to CASSPSLGTSNTQYF.

Concerning this clone: Other DNA sequences in the same sample also yield this CDR3. The V and J genes are TRBV19 and TRBJ2-5, with D tentatively TRBD1 (6 bases). The CDR3 is 13 residues long. V lost 7 bases and J lost 1, with 10 bases in between. Per the germline V gene, CDR1 is LNHDA and CDR2 is SQIVND (reference sequence). CDR3 loop: CASNNRVQETQYF. DNA of the CDR3: TGTGCCAGTAATAACAGGGTCCAAGAGACCCAGTACTTC.

V and J are TRBV6-2 or TRBV6-3 and TRBJ2-4; 14 bases match TRBD2. Trimming removed 2 bases from V and 4 bases from J; junction bases left unmatched: 4. Germline loops: CDR1 MNHEY, CDR2 SVGEGT. The CDR3 consists of 17 residues. The CDR3 DNA reads TGTGCCAGCAGTTACCCGGGACTAGCGGGAGTAAAAAACATTCAGTACTTC. This gives the protein CASSYPGLAGVKNIQYF.

This clone was seen once. This chain links TRBV5-1 with TRBJ2-1; the match to TRBD2 covers 15 bases. This CDR3 spans 16 amino acids. The germline CDR1 and CDR2 sequences are SGHRS and YFSETQ. The ends lost 5 bases at V and 9 bases at J; junction bases unmatched: 9. The CDR3 protein is CASRPGLAGGPSEQFF. CDR3 sequence (DNA): TGCGCCAGCAGGCCCGGACTAGCGGGGGGGCCGAGTGAGCAGTTCTTC. The full variable domain, with the rest looked up from reference TRBV5-1 and TRBJ2-1, is KAGVTQTPRYLIKTRGQQVTLSCSPISGHRSVSWYQQTPGQGLQFLFEYFSETQRNKGNFPGRFSGRQFSNSRSEMNVSTLELGDSALYLCASRPGLAGGPSEQFFGPGTRLTVL.

The genes are TRBV7-9 and TRBJ2-1; 16 positions agree with TRBD2. Germline CDR1 is SEHNR and CDR2 is FQNEAQ (reference sequence). This CDR3 spans 16 amino acids. Trimming took 4 bases from V and 10 from J; bases not matched to a gene: 7. The CDR3 sequence is CASSSSGTSGREEQFF. The CDR3, as DNA: TGTGCCAGCAGCTCGTCCGGGACTAGCGGGAGGGAGGAGCAGTTCTTC.

The J gene is TRBJ1-5, the V gene TRBV27, with 10 positions matching TRBD1. Germline trimming cut 7 bases from V and 4 bases from J; bases unmatched to any gene: 4. Germline CDR1 MNHEY, CDR2 SMNVEV (reference sequence). This CDR3 is 14 amino acids long. The CDR3 DNA reads TGTGCCAGCAAAATGGGACAGGGGAATCAGCCCCAGCATTTT. This sequence encodes CASKMGQGNQPQHF.

V usage is TRBV4-2 and J usage is TRBJ1-6; D uncertain. The CDR3 totals 17 residues. V dropped 4 bases and J dropped 7 bases, with 20 bases sitting between them. Germline V gene data show CDR1 as LGHNA and CDR2 as YNFKEQ. CDR3 sequence: CASSPIEAGGLNSPLHF. Written as DNA, the CDR3 is TGTGCCAGCAGCCCCATCGAGGCCGGAGGACTGAATTCACCCCTCCACTTT.